This T cell receptor (beta chain) was recorded in a study of T-cell memory formation after mild COVID-19. About the study: The two donors had largely donor-specific TCR clusters.

General study findings and limits: Contracting CD4+ clones lay largely in CM and EM, with CD8+ ones residing in EMRA. CD4/CD8 balance characterized clones contracting day 15 to 85, and CD4+ skew characterized later expanders.

The TCR alpha and TCR beta cDNA libraries, bearing sample barcodes and UMIs, were generated by 5'RACE using constant-segment primers. MiXCR was run by TCRdb on the 5' RACE reads, yielding one entry per CDR3 protein. Of approximately 500,000 distinct CDR3 sequences in the sample, more than 20% were seen once. This CDR3 spans 15 amino acids. V was pared by 2 bases and J by 0 bases, with 2 bases of the junction left unmatched. Germline V lookup: CDR1 SGHRS, CDR2 YFSETQ. About this clonotype itself: Its target is not known.

The clonotype comes from an adult woman who had mild COVID-19 (a few samples of this study predate the infection). Cell type and time point are not known. This rearrangement joins TRBV5-1 to TRBJ2-3; 8 bases align to TRBD2. Sequencing was performed on PBMCs or a T cell subset sorted from them (not recorded which). The CDR3 sequence: CASSFTSGSTDTQYF. In nucleotides, the CDR3 is TGCGCCAGCAGCTTTACTAGCGGCAGCACAGATACGCAGTATTTT.